These 23 T cell receptor beta chains share one sample of origin, sequenced in a study of blood T cell repertoires in COVID-19 (dated by TCRdb to 2020 to 2021). Libraries were constructed by the immunoSEQ multiplex PCR assay. In TCRdb, the immuneACCESS table is reduced to in-frame sequences with V and J assigned. These tables do not hold every clone; where another copy was compared, an unresolved V gene accounts for under half, and the others remain unexplained. Across this sample there are more than 55,000 clones, with about nine tenths seen only once. Clones ranked in the top ten supply approximately 6.8% of the sample. The specimen sequenced was peripheral blood. Source of these receptors: a woman aged 70-85 years with acute or convalescent COVID-19.

Here the CDR3 reads CASSQILEETQYF. Written as DNA, the CDR3 is TGTGCCAGCAGCCAAATACTAGAAGAGACCCAGTACTTC. This chain joins TRBV4-2 and TRBJ2-5; possibly TRBD2 for D (5 bases). The CDR3 length is 13 residues. V was shortened by 2 bases and J by 3 bases, with 7 bases between the two germline ends. CDR1 is LGHNA and CDR2 is YNFKEQ in the germline V gene.

This rearrangement joins TRBV12-3 or TRBV12-4 to TRBJ2-1; the match to TRBD1 covers 7 bases. J lost 13 bases, V lost 6 bases, and 9 bases had no gene match. CDR3 length equals 12 residues. In nucleotides, the CDR3 is TGTGCCAGCAGCCCCGGACAGGCCCTACAGTTCTTC. Its translation: CASSPGQALQFF.

The V call is TRBV28, the J call TRBJ2-1, with D tentatively TRBD1 (5 bases). V shed 2 bases and J shed 10 bases, with 6 bases lying between them. This CDR3 is 11 amino acids long. CDR1 is MDHEN, CDR2 SYDVKM, per germline. Here the CDR3 DNA reads TGTGCCAGCAGTTTAAACAGGGAGCAGTTCTTC. Translation: CASSLNREQFF.

This sequence joins TRBV7-2 and TRBJ1-1; TRBD1 might be the D (5 bases). The CDR3 runs 14 residues. The germline V and J ends were trimmed by 3 bases and 1 base, with 9 bases remaining between them. Germline V lookup: CDR1 SGHTA, CDR2 FQGNSA. Here the CDR3 DNA reads TGTGCCAGCAGCTTCGGCAGGGCGAACACTGAAGCTTTCTTT. Protein: CASSFGRANTEAFF.

The chain combines TRBV4-3 with TRBJ2-7, with TRBD2 matching over 10 bases. The CDR3 runs to 16 residues. Per the germline V gene, CDR1 is LGHNA and CDR2 is YSLEER. V trimming: 0 bases; J trimming: 2 bases; junction bases outside the gene matches: 4. The CDR3 DNA sequence: TGCGCCAGCAGCCAAGAGGCAGGACTAGCGGCCTACGAGCAGTACTTC. Protein product: CASSQEAGLAAYEQYF.

The rearrangement uses TRBV18 and TRBJ2-3; 16 bases are shared with TRBD2. The CDR3 consists of 20 residues. Germline-derived CDR1 and CDR2 are KGHSH and LQKENI. Trimming cost V 2 bases and J 0 bases; bases outside gene matches: 8. CDR3 protein: CASSPFGTSGRAGSTDTQYF. DNA of the CDR3: TGTGCCAGCTCACCATTTGGGACTAGCGGGAGGGCCGGGAGCACAGATACGCAGTATTTT.

This clone has just a few counts. The chain links TRBV20-1 to TRBJ2-5; tentative D call: TRBD1 (5 bases). The CDR3 is 11 residues long. V lost 5 bases and J 5 bases, leaving 9 bases between the germline ends. Germline values: CDR1 DFQATT, CDR2 SNEGSKA (reference sequence). CDR3 DNA sequence: TGCAGTGCTCGCAGGGTTGAGACCCAGTACTTC. It is translated as CSARRVETQYF.

The chain couples TRBV7-8 to TRBJ2-2; possible D gene TRBD1, 6 bases. Trimming took 5 bases from V and 0 from J, leaving 13 bases between them. CDR3 size: 16 residues. Germline-derived CDR1 and CDR2 are SGHVS and FQNEAQ. CDR3 nucleotides: TGTGCCAGCAGCAGGACAGAGCGATCGAACACCGGGGAGCTGTTTTTT. This codes for CASSRTERSNTGELFF.

V gene TRBV4-3 combines with J gene TRBJ1-3; no reliable D call. V was pared by 0 bases and J by 0 bases, with 15 bases between. The V gene's germline CDR1 is LGHNA and CDR2 YSLEER. CDR3 length equals 18 residues. CDR3 sequence (DNA): TGCGCCAGCAGCCAAGATCCGGAGGCAATGGGCTCTGGAAACACCATATATTTT. Residues: CASSQDPEAMGSGNTIYF.

V and J are TRBV9 and TRBJ2-1; 7 bases are shared with TRBD1. Trimming removed 0 bases from V and 12 bases from J; junction bases left unmatched: 12. Germline V gives CDR1 SGDLS, CDR2 YYNGEE. The CDR3 has 15 amino acids. CDR3 coding DNA: TGTGCCAGCAGCGTAGCTACGGTCACAGGGGAAGGGCAGTTCTTC. It is translated as CASSVATVTGEGQFF. Variable domain in full (rest from reference TRBV9 and TRBJ2-1): DSGVTQTPKHLITATGQRVTLRCSPRSGDLSVYWYQQSLDQGLQFLIQYYNGEERAKGNILERFSAQQFPDLHSELNLSSLELGDSALYFCASSVATVTGEGQFFGPGTRLTVL.

The chain employs TRBV2 and TRBJ1-1; weak D call: TRBD1 (6 bases). The CDR3 runs to 15 residues. Trimming left V 5 bases short and J 1 base short, with 14 bases between. CDR1 and CDR2 from the germline V gene are SNHLY and FYNNEI. DNA of the CDR3: TGTGCCAGCAGTTCCTCCGGGACAAAGAACACTGAAGCTTTCTTT. Protein: CASSSSGTKNTEAFF.

J is TRBJ1-2 and V is TRBV28, with a weak D call TRBD1 (5 bases). Germline CDR1 and CDR2: MDHEN and SYDVKM. CDR3 length: 17 amino acids. Trimming cost V 2 bases and J 4 bases, with 20 bases left between them. CDR3 amino acids: CASSLVGFLGAGYGYTF. The CDR3 region has the DNA TGTGCCAGCAGTTTAGTCGGCTTTTTAGGGGCCGGCTATGGCTACACCTTC.

This sequence joins TRBV5-1 and TRBJ1-2; no definite D call. Trimming left V 4 bases short and J 3 bases short, with 10 bases between. Per the germline V gene, CDR1 is SGHRS and CDR2 is YFSETQ. This CDR3 spans 13 amino acids. CDR3 bases: TGCGCCAGCAGCGATGCTTCGGACTATGGCTACACCTTC. It translates to CASSDASDYGYTF.

The chain is built from TRBV19 and TRBJ1-5, with TRBD1 matching 7 bases. Germline V CDR1 and CDR2: LNHDA, SQIVND (reference sequence). The CDR3 spans 15 residues. The trim removed 5 bases at V and 6 bases at J, leaving 10 bases unmatched. CDR3 bases: TGTGCCAGTAGTCCAGGGGACACAGGGGCTCAGCCCCAGCATTTT. Protein sequence: CASSPGDTGAQPQHF.

A single count supports this clone. The chain carries TRBV30 and TRBJ1-4; no definite D call. The V gene lost 3 bases and the J gene lost 6 bases, with 11 bases spanning the gap. Germline V gene lookup returns CDR1 GTSNPN and CDR2 SVGIG (reference sequence). The CDR3 length is 13 residues. CDR3 sequence reads: CAWRAVRDEKLFF. CDR3 DNA sequence: TGTGCCTGGAGAGCGGTAAGGGATGAAAAACTGTTTTTT. The full variable domain, completed using reference TRBV30 and TRBJ1-4, is SQTIHQWPATLVQPVGSPLSLECTVEGTSNPNLYWYRQAAGRGLQLLFYSVGIGQISSEVPQNLSASRPQDRQFILSSKKLLLSDSGFYLCAWRAVRDEKLFFGSGTQLSVL.

The genes are TRBV5-1 and TRBJ1-1; 10 nucleotides agree with TRBD1. The CDR3 has 17 amino acids. Trimming removed 3 bases from V and 3 bases from J; junction bases left unmatched: 11. In germline, CDR1 is SGHRS, CDR2 YFSETQ. DNA for the CDR3: TGCGCCAGCAGCTCGGCTATAAGGACAGGGGGATACACTGAAGCTTTCTTT. Translating gives CASSSAIRTGGYTEAFF.

V gene TRBV28 combines with J gene TRBJ2-3, with a weak D call TRBD2 (5 bases). There are 16 residues in the CDR3. Trimming removed 2 bases from V and 6 bases from J, with 18 bases in between. Germline CDR1 is MDHEN and CDR2 is SYDVKM. The CDR3 DNA is TGTGCCAGCAGTTTAATATTGGCTAGCACTTTGGATACGCAGTATTTT. It codes for CASSLILASTLDTQYF.

The V and J genes are TRBV3-1 (or the pseudogene TRBV3-2) and TRBJ1-5; no clear D gene. Trimming stripped 8 bases from V and 4 bases from J, with 15 bases between. CDR3 length equals 14 residues. Germline-derived CDR1 and CDR2 are LGHDT and YNNKEL (reference sequence). Written as DNA, the CDR3 is TGTGCCAGCTCTCCCACAGATCGGAATCAGCCCCAGCATTTT. Residues: CASSPTDRNQPQHF.

V and J are TRBV28 and TRBJ2-4, with 12 bases matching TRBD1. V was pared by 5 bases and J by 2 bases, with 7 bases of the junction left unmatched. CDR1 is MDHEN, CDR2 SYDVKM, per germline. This CDR3 region has 17 residues. CDR3 DNA sequence: TGTGCCAGCAGTCCCGGGACAGGGGGCGCCTCCAAAAACATTCAGTACTTC. It translates to CASSPGTGGASKNIQYF.

CDR3 residues: CASSEPSGESYEQYF. CDR3 bases: TGCGCCAGCAGTGAACCTAGCGGGGAATCCTACGAGCAGTACTTC. This sequence joins TRBV10-2 and TRBJ2-7, with 9 bases lining up with TRBD2. The CDR3 spans 15 residues. With 3 bases clipped from V and 1 base from J, the junction kept 4 bases outside the gene matches. CDR1 WSHSY and CDR2 SAAADI come from the germline V gene.

The chain combines TRBV5-4 with TRBJ2-2, with TRBD1 as a possible D gene (5 bases). The CDR3 has 14 residues. Trimming removed 5 bases at V and 0 bases at J, with 8 bases between. Germline V gene lookup returns CDR1 SGHNT and CDR2 YYREEE (reference sequence). The CDR3 spells CASRRTTNTGELFF. The CDR3 DNA reads as TGTGCCAGCAGACGGACAACGAACACCGGGGAGCTGTTTTTT.

The V and J genes are TRBV28 and TRBJ1-5, with TRBD1 matching 8 bases. Germline loops: CDR1 MDHEN, CDR2 SYDVKM. The CDR3 sequence is 15 residues long. J was trimmed by 5 bases and V by 6 bases; bases with no gene match: 9. CDR3 in DNA: TGTGCCAGCAGCCTAGGACAGGGCCCCTATCAGCCCCAGCATTTT. Protein product: CASSLGQGPYQPQHF.

The sample holds one count of this clone. The rearrangement uses TRBV18 and TRBJ2-7; 7 bases align to TRBD1. After removal of 6 bases from V and 0 bases from J, the junction contained 11 bases not matched to a gene. There are 16 residues in the CDR3. Germline loops: CDR1 KGHSH, CDR2 LQKENI. The CDR3 protein is CASSPEGDRSSYEQYF. The CDR3 region has the DNA TGTGCCAGCTCCCCCGAAGGGGACAGAAGCTCCTACGAGCAGTACTTC.